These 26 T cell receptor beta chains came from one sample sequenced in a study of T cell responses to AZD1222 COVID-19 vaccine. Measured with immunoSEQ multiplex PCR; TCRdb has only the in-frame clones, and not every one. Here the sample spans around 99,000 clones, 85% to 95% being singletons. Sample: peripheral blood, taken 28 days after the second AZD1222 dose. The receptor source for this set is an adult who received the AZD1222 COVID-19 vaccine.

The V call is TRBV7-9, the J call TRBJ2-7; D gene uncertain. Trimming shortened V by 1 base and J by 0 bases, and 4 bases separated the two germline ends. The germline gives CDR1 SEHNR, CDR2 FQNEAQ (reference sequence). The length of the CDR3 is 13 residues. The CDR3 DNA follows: TGTGCCAGCAGCTTAGTTAGCTCCTACGAGCAGTACTTC. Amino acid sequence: CASSLVSSYEQYF.

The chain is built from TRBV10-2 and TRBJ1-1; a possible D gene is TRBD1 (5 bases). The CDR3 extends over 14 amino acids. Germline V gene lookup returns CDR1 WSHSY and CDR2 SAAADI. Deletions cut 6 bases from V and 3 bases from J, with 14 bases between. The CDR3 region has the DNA TGCGCCAGCAGCGCCGGGACTCTTCACACTGAAGCTTTCTTT. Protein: CASSAGTLHTEAFF.

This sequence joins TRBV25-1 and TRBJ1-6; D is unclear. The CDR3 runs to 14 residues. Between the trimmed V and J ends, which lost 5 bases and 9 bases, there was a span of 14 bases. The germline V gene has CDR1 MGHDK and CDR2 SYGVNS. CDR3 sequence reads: CASSPRASGSPLHF. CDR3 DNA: TGTGCCAGCAGTCCCCGGGCTTCAGGTTCACCCCTCCACTTT.

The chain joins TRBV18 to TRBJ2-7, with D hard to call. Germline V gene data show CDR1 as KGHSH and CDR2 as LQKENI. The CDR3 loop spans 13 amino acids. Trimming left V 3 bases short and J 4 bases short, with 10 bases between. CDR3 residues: CASSPPVTYEQYF. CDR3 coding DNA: TGTGCCAGCTCACCTCCGGTTACTTACGAGCAGTACTTC.

CDR3 DNA sequence: TGTGCCAGCAGCTTAGCGCGGACTAGTCCCAATGAGCAGTTCTTC. The encoded protein is CASSLARTSPNEQFF. The rearrangement joins TRBV7-6 to TRBJ2-1; 7 bases match TRBD2. The CDR3 is 15 residues long. Trimming at V came to 0 bases and at J to 6 bases, leaving 5 bases not matched to a gene. The germline gives CDR1 SGHVS, CDR2 FNYEAQ.

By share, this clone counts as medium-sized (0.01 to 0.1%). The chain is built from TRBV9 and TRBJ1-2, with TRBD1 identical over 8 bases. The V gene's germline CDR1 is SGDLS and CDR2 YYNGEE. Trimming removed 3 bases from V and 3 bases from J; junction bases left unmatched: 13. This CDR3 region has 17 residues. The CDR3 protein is CASSANLRGPLDYGYTF. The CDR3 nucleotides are TGTGCCAGCAGCGCAAACCTCAGGGGGCCGCTCGACTATGGCTACACCTTC.

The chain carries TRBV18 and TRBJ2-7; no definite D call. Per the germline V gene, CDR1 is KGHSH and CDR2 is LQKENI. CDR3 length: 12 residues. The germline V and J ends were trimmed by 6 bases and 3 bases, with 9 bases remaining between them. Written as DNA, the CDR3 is TGTGCCAGCTCTCGGTCAGGCTACGAGCAGTACTTC. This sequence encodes CASSRSGYEQYF.

The CDR3 region is CASSGGEKLFF. Here the CDR3 DNA reads TGCGCCAGCAGCGGCGGTGAAAAACTGTTTTTT. This rearrangement joins TRBV10-1 to TRBJ1-4; D not resolved. The CDR3 has 11 amino acids. Germline CDR1 is WNHNN and CDR2 is SYGVQD (reference sequence). The ends were cut back, 6 bases at V and 7 bases at J, with 6 bases in the middle.

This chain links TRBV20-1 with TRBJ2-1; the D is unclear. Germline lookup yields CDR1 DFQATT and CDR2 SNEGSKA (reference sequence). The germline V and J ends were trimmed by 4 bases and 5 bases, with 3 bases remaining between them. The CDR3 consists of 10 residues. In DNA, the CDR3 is TGCAGTGCTACGCACAATGAGCAGTTCTTC. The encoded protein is CSATHNEQFF.

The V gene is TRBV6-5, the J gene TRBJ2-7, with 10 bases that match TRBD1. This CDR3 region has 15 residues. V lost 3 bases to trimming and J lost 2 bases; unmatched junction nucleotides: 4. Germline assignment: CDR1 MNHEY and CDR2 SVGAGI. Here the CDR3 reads CASSYYGTGAYEQYF. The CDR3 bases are TGTGCCAGCAGTTATTATGGGACAGGGGCCTACGAGCAGTACTTC.

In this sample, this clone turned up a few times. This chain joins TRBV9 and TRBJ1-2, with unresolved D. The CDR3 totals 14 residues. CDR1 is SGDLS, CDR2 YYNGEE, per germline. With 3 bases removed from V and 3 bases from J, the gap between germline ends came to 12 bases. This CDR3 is CASSGPGGYYGYTF. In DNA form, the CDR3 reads TGTGCCAGCAGCGGGCCTGGAGGGTACTATGGCTACACCTTC.

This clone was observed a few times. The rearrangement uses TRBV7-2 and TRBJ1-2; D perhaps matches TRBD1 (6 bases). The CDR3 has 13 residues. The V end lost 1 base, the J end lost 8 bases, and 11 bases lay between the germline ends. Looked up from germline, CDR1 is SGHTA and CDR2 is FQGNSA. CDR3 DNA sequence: TGTGCCAGCAGCTTAGAGGGGGGCAGGGGCTACACCTTC. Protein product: CASSLEGGRGYTF. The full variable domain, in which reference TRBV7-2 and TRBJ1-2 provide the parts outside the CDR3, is GAGVSQSPSNKVTEKGKDVELRCDPISGHTALYWYRQSLGQGLEFLIYFQGNSAPDKSGLPSDRFSAERTGGSVSTLTIQRTQQEDSAVYLCASSLEGGRGYTFGSGTRLTVV.

The CDR3 sequence is CASSEGRGREKLFF. The DNA of the CDR3 is TGTGCCAGCAGTGAGGGCAGGGGGCGAGAAAAACTGTTTTTT. This chain uses TRBV2 with TRBJ1-4, with 8 nucleotides matching TRBD1. The CDR3 runs to 14 residues. V was pared by 3 bases and J by 8 bases, with 5 bases of the junction left unmatched. The germline V gene has CDR1 SNHLY and CDR2 FYNNEI.

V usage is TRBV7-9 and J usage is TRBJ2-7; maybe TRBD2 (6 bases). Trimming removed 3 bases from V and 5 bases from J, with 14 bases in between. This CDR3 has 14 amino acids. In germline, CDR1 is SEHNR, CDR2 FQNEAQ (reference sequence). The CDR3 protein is CASSFRGGRDEQYF. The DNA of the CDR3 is TGTGCCAGCAGCTTCCGGGGAGGAAGGGACGAGCAGTACTTC.

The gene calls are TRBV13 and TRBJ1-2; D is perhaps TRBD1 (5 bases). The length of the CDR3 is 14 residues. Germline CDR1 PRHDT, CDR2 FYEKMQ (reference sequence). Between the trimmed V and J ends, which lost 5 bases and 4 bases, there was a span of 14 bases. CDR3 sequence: CASSAETEGYGYTF. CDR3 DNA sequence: TGTGCCAGCAGCGCAGAGACAGAGGGCTATGGCTACACCTTC.

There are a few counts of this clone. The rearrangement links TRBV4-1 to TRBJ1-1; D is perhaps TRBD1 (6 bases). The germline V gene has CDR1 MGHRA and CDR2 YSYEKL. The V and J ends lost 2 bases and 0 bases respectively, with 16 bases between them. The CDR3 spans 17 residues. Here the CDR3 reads CASSQLDSFWMNTEAFF. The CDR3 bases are TGCGCCAGCAGCCAATTGGACAGTTTTTGGATGAACACTGAAGCTTTCTTT.

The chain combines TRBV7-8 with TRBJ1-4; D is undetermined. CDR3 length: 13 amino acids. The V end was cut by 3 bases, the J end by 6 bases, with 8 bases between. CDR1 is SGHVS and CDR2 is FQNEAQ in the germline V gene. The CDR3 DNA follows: TGTGCCAGCAGCTTCGGGGAGGATGAAAAACTGTTTTTT. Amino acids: CASSFGEDEKLFF.

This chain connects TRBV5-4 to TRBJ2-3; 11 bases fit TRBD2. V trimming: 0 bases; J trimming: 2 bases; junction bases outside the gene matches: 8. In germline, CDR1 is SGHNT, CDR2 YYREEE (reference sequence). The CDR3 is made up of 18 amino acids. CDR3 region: CASSLAPISGRATDTQYF. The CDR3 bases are TGTGCCAGCAGCTTGGCTCCTATTAGCGGGAGGGCCACAGATACGCAGTATTTT.

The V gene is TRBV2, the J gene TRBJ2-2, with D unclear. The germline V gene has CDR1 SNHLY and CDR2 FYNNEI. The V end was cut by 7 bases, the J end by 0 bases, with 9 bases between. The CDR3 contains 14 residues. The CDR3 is CASKVGANTGELFF. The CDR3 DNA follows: TGTGCCAGCAAGGTCGGCGCGAACACCGGGGAGCTGTTTTTT.

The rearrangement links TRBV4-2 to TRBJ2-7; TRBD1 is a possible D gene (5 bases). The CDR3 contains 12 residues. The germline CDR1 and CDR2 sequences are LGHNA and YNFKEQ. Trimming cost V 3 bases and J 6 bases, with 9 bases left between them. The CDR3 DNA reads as TGTGCCAGCAGCCACGGACACGCCGAGCAGTACTTC. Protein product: CASSHGHAEQYF.

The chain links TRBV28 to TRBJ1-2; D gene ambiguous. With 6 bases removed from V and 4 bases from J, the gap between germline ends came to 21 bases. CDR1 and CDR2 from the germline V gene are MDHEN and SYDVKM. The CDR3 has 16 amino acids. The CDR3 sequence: CASSLLGGMGSYGYTF. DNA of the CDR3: TGTGCCAGCAGCTTACTAGGCGGAATGGGGAGCTATGGCTACACCTTC.

The CDR3 DNA sequence: TGCGCCAGCAGCTTTTCGGGGGAGAAGAACACTGAAGCTTTCTTT. Encoded protein: CASSFSGEKNTEAFF. This chain links TRBV5-1 with TRBJ1-1; maybe TRBD1 (5 bases). V lost 2 bases to trimming and J lost 1 base, with 12 bases between them. The length of the CDR3 is 15 residues. Looked up from germline, CDR1 is SGHRS and CDR2 is YFSETQ.

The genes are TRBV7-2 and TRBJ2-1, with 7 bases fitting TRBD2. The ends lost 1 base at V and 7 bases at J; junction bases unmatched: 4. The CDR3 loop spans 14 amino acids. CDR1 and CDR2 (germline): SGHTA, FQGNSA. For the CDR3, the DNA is TGTGCCAGCAGCTTAGGGACTAGTATAAATGAGCAGTTCTTC. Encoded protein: CASSLGTSINEQFF.

As DNA, the CDR3 is TGTGCCAGCAGCTTGGGTGGACAGGATTCACCCCTCCACTTT. Translation gives CASSLGGQDSPLHF. The chain uses TRBV5-4 and TRBJ1-6, with 7 positions matching TRBD1. V lost 0 bases and J lost 8; bases outside the gene matches: 2. The CDR3 runs 14 residues. CDR1 and CDR2 from the germline V gene are SGHNT and YYREEE (reference sequence).

The DNA of the CDR3 is TGTGCCAGCTCACCATCGGGAGGAAAACTGTTTTTT. As protein: CASSPSGGKLFF. This sequence joins TRBV18 and TRBJ1-4; no definite D call. Germline-derived CDR1 and CDR2 are KGHSH and LQKENI. The germline V and J ends were trimmed by 2 bases and 10 bases, with 8 bases remaining between them. This CDR3 spans 12 amino acids.

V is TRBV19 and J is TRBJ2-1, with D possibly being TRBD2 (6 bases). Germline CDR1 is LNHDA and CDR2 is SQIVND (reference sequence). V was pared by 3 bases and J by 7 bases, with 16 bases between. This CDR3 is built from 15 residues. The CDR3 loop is CASSILEGPWNEQFF. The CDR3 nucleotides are TGTGCCAGTAGTATTCTGGAGGGACCGTGGAATGAGCAGTTCTTC.